This entry describes one T cell receptor (beta chain). Categorization into cohorts depended on clinical history that participants reported. Donors of Cohort 3 who recovered were those that had two negative PCRs, clearance, or symptom resolution. Profiled with immunoSEQ multiplex PCR; TCRdb holds only in-frame clones, not every one. The table records approximately 330,000 clones, roughly 86% of them present only once. In germline, CDR1 is MNHEY, CDR2 SVGAGI. The V segment lost 4 bases and the J segment 2 bases; nucleotides outside the gene matches: 5. CDR3 length: 15 amino acids. These data belong to a study of blood T cell repertoires in COVID-19. For the study at large: T cells, B-cell-depleted T cells, or PBMCs supplied cDNA or gDNA.

Sequenced sample: PBMCs or T cells enriched from blood (not recorded which). This receptor was identified in a woman between 25 and 40 years old who had recovered from COVID-19. The chain uses TRBV6-5 and TRBJ2-3, with 8 nucleotides matching TRBD2. The DNA for the CDR3 is TGTGCCAGCAGTTCGTTAGCGGGAATCACAGATACGCAGTATTTT. This encodes CASSSLAGITDTQYF.